The 27 T cell receptor beta chains reported below all come from one sample, sequenced in a study of breast tumors, draining lymph nodes, adjacent tissues. One entry per CDR3 protein results from TCRdb running MiXCR on the multiplex PCR reads. The sample yields about 130,000 distinct CDR3 sequences, around 20% seen once. Breast cancer patients provided tissue from their axillary draining lymph nodes. The source material was axillary lymph node tissue. The receptors come from a female donor with breast cancer. Some clones in this sample may be carry-over from other donors' samples.

Of note for this clonotype: Possible read error: a much larger clone is one base away. Lacking the conserved final phenylalanine or tryptophan, this CDR3 likely reflects a read error. The chain links TRBV2 to TRBJ1-2; D might be TRBD1 (5 bases). Trimming pared 2 bases from V and 1 base from J, leaving 20 bases between. The germline V gene has CDR1 SNHLY and CDR2 FYNNEI. This CDR3 contains 18 residues. The CDR3 loop reads CASSERGTLRGLNYGYTL. DNA for the CDR3: TGTGCCAGCAGTGAAAGAGGGACCCTGCGGGGTCTTAACTATGGCTACACCCTC.

At least ten counts were recorded for this clonotype. This chain uses TRBV7-6 with TRBJ2-3; TRBD2 matches 8 bases. The ends lost 2 bases at V and 2 bases at J; junction bases unmatched: 3. The germline V gene encodes CDR1 SGHVS and CDR2 FNYEAQ. The length of the CDR3 is 15 residues. The CDR3 DNA reads as TGTGCCAGCAGCTTATCTAGCGGGTACACAGATACGCAGTATTTT. Translated: CASSLSSGYTDTQYF.

V gene TRBV28 combines with J gene TRBJ1-5; TRBD1 is a possible D gene (6 bases). The CDR3 is made up of 14 amino acids. Germline lookup yields CDR1 MDHEN and CDR2 SYDVKM. V dropped 7 bases and J dropped 4 bases, with 14 bases sitting between them. The CDR3 sequence: CASIRAGANQPQHF. CDR3 in DNA: TGTGCCAGCATAAGGGCAGGGGCAAATCAGCCCCAGCATTTT.

The V call is TRBV20-1, the J call TRBJ1-1; D unresolved. The CDR3 runs 12 residues. V lost 5 bases and J 1 base, leaving 8 bases between the germline ends. CDR1 and CDR2 (germline): DFQATT, SNEGSKA (reference sequence). The DNA of the CDR3 is TGCAGTGCTCCGACACCGAACACTGAAGCTTTCTTT. Its translation is CSAPTPNTEAFF.

Ten or more counts support this clonotype. This chain joins TRBV29-1 and TRBJ2-1; TRBD2 might be the D (6 bases). Germline-derived CDR1 and CDR2 are SQVTM and ANQGSEA. V was pared by 6 bases and J by 6 bases, with 6 bases between. This CDR3 spans 10 amino acids. Here the CDR3 reads CSVGGNEQFF. The CDR3 DNA follows: TGCAGCGTGGGGGGCAATGAGCAGTTCTTC.

This clonotype appeared many times. The rearrangement joins TRBV20-1 to TRBJ1-2; the match to TRBD1 covers 10 bases. CDR1 is DFQATT and CDR2 is SNEGSKA in the germline V gene (reference sequence). This CDR3 region has 15 residues. The V and J ends lost 5 bases and 5 bases, in that order; junction bases with no gene match: 11. CDR3 sequence reads: CSASTAGQGLYGYTF. CDR3 in DNA: TGCAGTGCTTCCACGGCGGGACAGGGGCTATATGGCTACACCTTC.

Turning to this clonotype: A much larger clone lies one base from this, so it may be a read error. This chain links TRBV7-8 with TRBJ1-2; tentatively, D is TRBD1 (6 bases). Germline V CDR1 and CDR2: SGHVS, FQNEAQ. The CDR3 runs 14 residues. V lost 5 bases, J lost 4 bases, and 14 bases lay in between. The CDR3 DNA follows: TGTGCCAGCAGCGCCTGGACAGAGACCTATGGCTACACCTTC. Protein sequence: CASSAWTETYGYTF. The entire variable domain, with the rest obtained from reference TRBV7-8 and TRBJ1-2, is as follows: GAGVSQSPRYKVAKRGQDVALRCDPISGHVSLFWYQQALGQGPEFLTYFQNEAQLDKSGLPSDRFFAERPEGSVSTLKIQRTQQEDSAVYLCASSAWTETYGYTFGSGTRLTVV.

This clonotype was seen only once. A much larger clone sits a single nucleotide away, making a read error possible. Here the CDR3 omits its conserved ending phenylalanine or tryptophan, so a read error is the likely source. The CDR3 DNA reads TGTGCCAGTAAGCGGGGAGGGACCGAGACCCAGTACTCC. Amino acid sequence: CASKRGGTETQYS. The V gene is TRBV19, the J gene TRBJ2-5; 7 positions agree with TRBD2. J lost 5 bases, V lost 7 bases, and 7 bases had no gene match. CDR3 length: 13 amino acids. Per germline, CDR1 LNHDA and CDR2 SQIVND (reference sequence).

This clonotype was picked up a small number of times. The chain uses TRBV28 and TRBJ2-7; 13 positions match TRBD2. Trimming at V came to 4 bases and at J to 0 bases, leaving 3 bases not matched to a gene. CDR3 length equals 16 residues. The V gene's germline CDR1 is MDHEN and CDR2 SYDVKM. This CDR3 reads CASSSGLAGDSYEQYF. DNA for the CDR3: TGTGCCAGCAGTTCCGGACTAGCGGGAGACTCCTACGAGCAGTACTTC.

The chain employs TRBV6-5 and TRBJ2-1, with 8 bases matching TRBD2. The length of the CDR3 is 14 residues. Germline V gene sequence: CDR1 MNHEY, CDR2 SVGAGI. V shed 6 bases, J shed 9 bases, and the junction held 10 bases outside the gene matches. CDR3 DNA sequence: TGTGCCAGCAGCCACGGACTAGCCTCGGCTGAGCAGTTCTTC. This encodes CASSHGLASAEQFF.

On this clonotype itself: With a much larger clone just one base away, this may be a read error. J is TRBJ2-2 and V is TRBV7-6; TRBD2 matches at 7 bases. The CDR3 spans 15 residues. The germline CDR1 and CDR2 sequences are SGHVS and FNYEAQ. Here the CDR3 DNA reads TGTGCCAGCAGCCCTACTAGCGCCGACACCGGGGAGCTGTCTTTT. Translating it yields CASSPTSADTGELSF. The full variable domain, in which reference TRBV7-6 and TRBJ2-2 provide the parts outside the CDR3, is GAGVSQSPRYKVTKRGQDVALRCDPISGHVSLYWYRQALGQGPEFLTYFNYEAQQDKSGLPNDRFSAERPEGSISTLTIQRTEQRDSAMYRCASSPTSADTGELSFGEGSRLTVL.

This clonotype was seen many times. One junction end does not reproduce the germline sequence, and a read error may be involved. J is TRBJ2-7 and V is TRBV12-3 or TRBV12-4; a possible D gene is TRBD1 (5 bases). There are 13 residues in the CDR3. The CDR3 nucleotides are TGTACCAGCAGTTTGGGGCAGGGATACGAGCAGTACTTC. Residues: CTSSLGQGYEQYF.

There are many counts of this clonotype. This rearrangement joins TRBV15 to TRBJ1-2; weak D call: TRBD1 (5 bases). V shed 4 bases and J shed 2 bases, with 11 bases lying between them. This CDR3 is built from 14 residues. Germline CDR1 reads LNHNV; CDR2 reads YYDKDF (reference sequence). The CDR3 sequence is CATSIGHPNYGYTF. The CDR3 region has the DNA TGTGCCACCAGCATCGGACACCCAAACTATGGCTACACCTTC.

Remarks on this clonotype: This clone may be a read error of a much larger clone one base away. The rearrangement uses TRBV15 and TRBJ2-2; TRBD1 is a possible D gene (5 bases). The CDR3 runs 13 residues. Germline V lookup: CDR1 LNHNV, CDR2 YYDKDF (reference sequence). This CDR3 reads CATGSRGTGELFF. CDR3 nucleotide sequence: TGTGCCACCGGCAGTAGGGGAACCGGGGAGCTGTTTTTT.

The gene calls are TRBV24-1 and TRBJ1-2; tentatively, D is TRBD1 (5 bases). Germline CDR1 reads KGHDR; CDR2 reads SFDVKD. This CDR3 has 15 amino acids. V dropped 7 bases and J dropped 5 bases, with 19 bases sitting between them. CDR3 region: CATRGGGKSRYGYTF. For the CDR3, the DNA is TGTGCCACCAGGGGGGGGGGGAAGTCGAGGTATGGCTACACCTTC.

This clonotype was counted ten times or more. V and J are TRBV7-2 and TRBJ2-1, with 12 positions matching TRBD2. From germline, CDR1 is SGHTA and CDR2 FQGNSA. The trim removed 5 bases at V and 7 bases at J, leaving 6 bases unmatched. This CDR3 comprises 15 residues. The CDR3 region has the DNA TGTGCCAGCAGCCGGCTAGCGGGAGGGCATAATGAGCAGTTCTTC. Protein: CASSRLAGGHNEQFF.

The chain employs TRBV20-1 and TRBJ1-1; unclear D gene. V was shortened by 6 bases and J by 1 base, with 12 bases between the two germline ends. Germline V CDR1 and CDR2: DFQATT, SNEGSKA (reference sequence). The CDR3 is made up of 13 amino acids. CDR3 DNA: TGCAGTGCCCCCAAACGGAGGAACACTGAAGCTTTCTTT. Encoded protein: CSAPKRRNTEAFF.

About this clonotype: Just one base apart from a much larger clone, this may be a read error. In DNA, the CDR3 is TGTGCCAGCAACGCACAGGGGGTCAATCAGCCCCAGCATTTT. Its protein is CASNAQGVNQPQHF. The J gene is TRBJ1-5, the V gene TRBV9; 8 positions match TRBD1. The V and J ends lost 6 bases and 3 bases, in that order; junction bases with no gene match: 5. The CDR3 sequence is 14 residues long. Germline V gives CDR1 SGDLS, CDR2 YYNGEE.

In this sample, this clonotype turned up many times. This chain joins TRBV11-3 and TRBJ1-5; TRBD1 aligns across 10 bases. The CDR3 has 24 amino acids. The V gene's germline CDR1 is SGHNT and CDR2 YENEEA. V shed 0 bases and J 7 bases; nucleotides not matched to a gene: 30. The CDR3 DNA reads as TGTGCCAGCAGCTTAGATCGGGACAGGGGAGCGTGGTGCGGGGGGCAGGGGGCACGGCAGCCCCAGCATTTT. As protein: CASSLDRDRGAWCGGQGARQPQHF.

There are many counts of this clonotype. V and J are TRBV20-1 and TRBJ2-1; 9 positions agree with TRBD2. The CDR3 loop spans 15 amino acids. V was clipped by 5 bases and J by 4 bases; unmatched bases: 9. Germline V CDR1 and CDR2: DFQATT, SNEGSKA (reference sequence). This CDR3 reads CSAGPSGRPYNEQFF. The CDR3 nucleotides read TGCAGTGCTGGCCCGAGCGGGAGGCCGTACAATGAGCAGTTCTTC.

At least ten counts were recorded for this clonotype. This chain links TRBV20-1 with TRBJ1-6, with 7 bases matching TRBD1. The length of the CDR3 is 16 residues. With 1 base clipped from V and 8 bases from J, the junction kept 11 bases outside the gene matches. Germline loops: CDR1 DFQATT, CDR2 SNEGSKA (reference sequence). CDR3 sequence: CSARATGLGFDSPLHF. In DNA form, the CDR3 reads TGCAGTGCTAGAGCGACAGGGCTAGGGTTTGATTCACCCCTCCACTTT.

The table lists this clonotype with many counts. The chain employs TRBV30 and TRBJ1-3, with 8 bases aligning to TRBD1. Germline V gene lookup returns CDR1 GTSNPN and CDR2 SVGIG (reference sequence). This CDR3 comprises 17 residues. V dropped 3 bases and J dropped 4; count of bases not matched to a gene: 14. Written as DNA, the CDR3 is TGTGCCTGGAGGTCCCCCCGGACAGGGTCGTTCGGAAACACCATATATTTT. This sequence encodes CAWRSPRTGSFGNTIYF.

This clonotype was recorded many times. This chain joins TRBV20-1 and TRBJ2-1, with 10 nucleotides matching TRBD2. CDR3 length: 19 amino acids. Germline CDR1 is DFQATT and CDR2 is SNEGSKA (reference sequence). J lost 0 bases, V lost 5 bases, and 16 bases had no gene match. The CDR3 is CSAGPTSGLSQFSYNEQFF. CDR3 sequence (DNA): TGCAGTGCTGGACCGACTAGCGGGCTATCCCAATTCTCCTACAATGAGCAGTTCTTC.

This clonotype was counted many times. The gene calls are TRBV29-1 and TRBJ2-7; 8 bases match TRBD2. The CDR3 contains 13 residues. Trimming cost V 6 bases and J 4 bases; bases outside gene matches: 8. CDR1 is SQVTM and CDR2 is ANQGSEA in the germline V gene. CDR3 loop: CSVLTSAQYEQYF. In DNA, the CDR3 is TGCAGCGTCCTGACTAGCGCTCAGTACGAGCAGTACTTC.

Many counts were recorded for this clonotype. The V and J genes are TRBV12-5 and TRBJ2-1; the D gene is possibly TRBD2 (6 bases). Germline V gene sequence: CDR1 LGHNT, CDR2 FRNRAP. Trimming shortened V by 3 bases and J by 5 bases, and 23 bases separated the two germline ends. The CDR3 covers 18 residues. In DNA form, the CDR3 reads TGTGCTAGTGGTTTACGGAGGGGAAGCTCCCTTAGGGACAATGAGCAGTTCTTC. It specifies CASGLRRGSSLRDNEQFF.

This clonotype was counted a few times. This chain uses TRBV28 with TRBJ2-7, with TRBD1 matching over 9 bases. The junction had 16 bases not matched to a gene; V was cut back by 4 bases and J by 6 bases. The CDR3 loop spans 17 amino acids. The V gene's germline CDR1 is MDHEN and CDR2 SYDVKM. DNA of the CDR3: TGTGCCAGCAGTTCCCTCACCCGGTCCGGGACAGGGTTCGAGCAGTACTTC. It yields the protein CASSSLTRSGTGFEQYF.

As for this clonotype: A much larger clone differs by one base, so this may be a read error. The rearrangement uses TRBV11-2 and TRBJ2-7, with D perhaps matching TRBD1 (6 bases). The CDR3 consists of 15 residues. Germline CDR1 is SGHAT and CDR2 is FQNNGV. V shed 5 bases and J shed 0 bases, with 14 bases lying between them. CDR3 in amino acids: CASSGYRVASYEQYF. The CDR3, as DNA: TGTGCCAGCAGCGGATACAGGGTGGCCTCCTACGAGCAGTACTTC. The variable domain in full, completed from reference TRBV11-2 and TRBJ2-7, reads EAGVAQSPRYKIIEKRQSVAFWCNPISGHATLYWYQQILGQGPKLLIQFQNNGVVDDSQLPKDRFSAERLKGVDSTLKIQPAKLEDSAVYLCASSGYRVASYEQYFGPGTRLTVT.